This T cell receptor beta chain was retrieved from a study of CD8 T cells in ankylosing spondylitis (dated by TCRdb to 2017 to 2019). Describing the broader study: The study profiled T cell receptor beta repertoires in healthy donors and ankylosing spondylitis patients to find disease-linked TCR variants. The full study cohort was made up of 25 ankylosing spondylitis patients and 108 healthy donors. Samples of peripheral blood were taken, and for ankylosing spondylitis patients, synovial fluid was collected as well.

V ends up 6 bases short and J 7 bases short, with an unmatched junction base count of 8. From its cysteine to its phenylalanine, the CDR3 spans 14 amino acids. Only the CDR3 DNA is retained, 42 bases long and in frame from the first base. On the study overall, not on this receptor specifically: Some motif variants were previously reported in synovial fluid and blood of reactive arthritis patients, suggesting common disease-initiation mechanisms. The disease-linked clones were reported to be significantly enriched in matched synovial fluid samples from ankylosing spondylitis patients. Blood from ankylosing spondylitis patients appeared to be characterized by a TCR beta motif composed of roughly eight highly homologous amino acid variants. The disease-linked clones had a CD8+ phenotype and were found at relatively low frequencies in peripheral blood.

Concerning this clonotype itself: Its antigen remains unidentified. The sample holds no much larger clone one base away, and base qualities are not on file.

Sequenced on an Illumina HiSeq 2500. TCR beta libraries were prepared by quantitative 5'-RACE with molecular barcodes. Processing in the source paper ran as follows. A new computational method based on a probabilistic model of VDJ rearrangement was used to identify disease-linked TCR variants. Clones were called with MiXCR by TCRdb after fastp trimmed the public reads at Q25, and only in-frame beta chains were retained. Rows are unified per CDR3 protein, each entry keeping the most common DNA and genes. TCRdb's processing, not the study's, gives the V and J calls here. The sample profile shows under 250,000 distinct CDR3 sequences; more than 25% of them were found once. The ten largest clones represent around 4.5% of the sample.

Recombination linked TRBV12-3 or TRBV12-4 to TRBJ1-4; the central 7 bases match TRBD1. The sequencing sample was made of blood, either unsorted or a sorted T cell fraction (not recorded which). The clonotype originates from a male donor with ankylosing spondylitis or in good health (not recorded which). CDR3 loop: CASSPTGPGEKLFF. The nucleotide sequence is given as TGTGCCAGCAGCCCGACAGGGCCGGGTGAAAAACTGTTTTTT.